This T cell receptor (beta chain) stems from a study of T cell repertoires in cytomegalovirus infection. The wider study: In public TCR beta signatures, there were indications of both CMV infection and matching HLA type.

The study's findings and limits: HLA-C-restricted CMV-specific TCR beta clonotypes were dominant in the ex vivo response. Summed public TCR beta family frequency identified CMV carriers bearing the relevant HLA.

TCRdb passed the reads through MiXCR, listing each CDR3 protein once. This sample has over 300,000 distinct CDR3 sequences, with under 20% found just once. This clonotype was seen a handful of times. The antigen remains undetermined. The CDR3 extends over 14 amino acids. V lost 3 bases to trimming and J lost 6 bases, with 11 bases between them. This sequence originates from a human donor in good health (CMV status not recorded). Some clones in this sample may be carry-over from other donors' samples. This chain connects TRBV12-3 or TRBV12-4 to TRBJ2-2; D unclear. Specimen: PBMCs. DNA of the CDR3: TGTGCCAGCAGTTTGACGGCTCCTCCCGGGGAGCTGTTTTTT. This sequence encodes CASSLTAPPGELFF.